This section outlines one T cell receptor (beta chain) sequence together with its context. V gave up 3 bases and J gave up 5 bases, with 20 bases separating them. The CDR3 contains 16 residues. The germline V gene encodes CDR1 SGHRS and CDR2 YFSETQ. This sample stems from a study of blood T cell repertoires in COVID-19. About the study: Sites in the United States, Italy and Spain provided acute and convalescent COVID-19 samples. Nucleic acid was either cDNA or gDNA, and it came from T cells, B-cell-depleted T cells, or PBMCs.

Sequencing used immunoSEQ multiplex PCR; TCRdb keeps in-frame clones, though not all of them. This table has roughly 280,000 clones, around 89% appearing once. Participants spanned ages about 18 to 100 years and resided in about two dozen US areas. Participants' reported clinical history set cohort assignment. The chain uses TRBV5-1 and TRBJ1-1, with a weak D call TRBD1 (5 bases). Specimen: PBMCs or T cells enriched from blood (not recorded which). The receptor was isolated from a woman aged 18 to 35 who had recovered from COVID-19. The CDR3 reads CASSYSSASGYTEAFF. CDR3 nucleotides: TGCGCCAGCAGCTACTCAAGTGCTTCAGGGTATACTGAAGCTTTCTTT.